A single sample gave rise to the 29 T cell receptor beta chains below, sequenced in a study of T-cell memory formation after mild COVID-19. MiXCR was run by TCRdb on the 5' RACE reads, yielding one entry per CDR3 protein. The sample lists 200,000 to 250,000 distinct CDR3 sequences, over 9% seen once, with 20% to 25% in the top ten. The specimen was PBMCs or a T cell subset sorted from them (not recorded which). The receptors shown here come from a man younger than 35 who had mild COVID-19 (a few samples of this study predate the infection). Cell type and time point are not known.

The chain is built from TRBV12-3 or TRBV12-4 and TRBJ2-2, with D maybe TRBD2 (6 bases). V shed 1 base and J shed 9 bases, with 15 bases lying between them. The CDR3 sequence is 15 residues long. The CDR3 coding sequence is TGTGCCAGCAGTTTAGGCGGGGCAGGCCACCGGGAGCTGTTTTTT. Its translation is CASSLGGAGHRELFF.

The sample holds a few counts of this clonotype. The rearrangement joins TRBV6-5 to TRBJ2-5; D gene ambiguous. This CDR3 spans 14 amino acids. The ends were cut back, 2 bases at V and 4 bases at J, with 11 bases in the middle. Germline V gene sequence: CDR1 MNHEY, CDR2 SVGAGI. CDR3: CASSYGKGLETQYF. For the CDR3, the DNA is TGTGCCAGCAGTTACGGTAAAGGTCTAGAGACCCAGTACTTC.

This clonotype was picked up a small number of times. V and J are TRBV2 and TRBJ2-7; D unresolved. Germline assignment: CDR1 SNHLY and CDR2 FYNNEI. This CDR3 is 13 amino acids long. Trimming took off 1 base at V and 3 bases at J, with 7 bases between the two ends. CDR3 protein: CASSEGAVYEQYF. The CDR3 DNA is TGTGCCAGCAGTGAAGGGGCGGTCTACGAGCAGTACTTC.

This clonotype was observed a few times. The chain is built from TRBV2 and TRBJ2-7; 9 bases align to TRBD1. The CDR3 consists of 13 residues. From germline, CDR1 is SNHLY and CDR2 FYNNEI. J lost 4 bases, V lost 8 bases, and 6 bases had no gene match. The chain's CDR3 is CASGWDRAYEQYV. For the CDR3, the DNA is TGTGCCAGCGGATGGGACAGGGCGTACGAGCAGTACGTC.

The table lists this clonotype with a few counts. The J gene is TRBJ1-2, the V gene TRBV9, with TRBD1 as a possible D gene (5 bases). The CDR3 contains 14 residues. Trimming cost V 4 bases and J 4 bases, with 14 bases left between them. Germline CDR1 is SGDLS and CDR2 is YYNGEE. In nucleotides, the CDR3 is TGTGCCAGCAGCCTCCTATCCGACAGCTATGGCTACACCTTC. It specifies CASSLLSDSYGYTF.

This clonotype appeared a few times. The chain is built from TRBV20-1 and TRBJ2-1, with 9 bases fitting TRBD1. In germline, CDR1 is DFQATT, CDR2 SNEGSKA (reference sequence). J gave up 2 bases and V 6 bases, and 5 bases lay outside the gene matches. The CDR3 runs 14 residues. CDR3 sequence: CSAFRDRAYNEQFF. CDR3 coding DNA: TGCAGTGCCTTCCGGGACAGGGCCTACAATGAGCAGTTCTTC.

J is TRBJ2-1 and V is TRBV6-2 or TRBV6-3; TRBD2 might be the D (6 bases). The V gene lost 7 bases and the J gene lost 15 bases, with 22 bases spanning the gap. Per the germline V gene, CDR1 is MNHEY and CDR2 is SVGEGT. The CDR3 totals 13 residues. The CDR3 sequence: CASTGTPGRSRFF. The CDR3 region has the DNA TGTGCCAGCACTGGGACTCCGGGGAGATCCCGGTTCTTC.

The gene calls are TRBV28 and TRBJ1-4, with D possibly being TRBD1 (5 bases). Trimming left V 7 bases short and J 4 bases short, with 13 bases between. The CDR3 has 14 amino acids. The germline V gene encodes CDR1 MDHEN and CDR2 SYDVKM. This CDR3 reads CASTLDKLNEKLFF. The CDR3 DNA reads as TGTGCCAGCACCCTGGACAAACTTAATGAAAAACTGTTTTTT.

This clonotype was recorded at least ten times. The CDR3: CASSSRQGNAGNTIYF. The CDR3, as DNA: TGTGCCAGCAGCTCGAGACAGGGAAATGCGGGAAACACCATATATTTT. This chain connects TRBV7-2 to TRBJ1-3; TRBD1 aligns across 7 bases. The CDR3 totals 16 residues. Germline V gene sequence: CDR1 SGHTA, CDR2 FQGNSA. After removal of 4 bases from V and 4 bases from J, the junction contained 10 bases not matched to a gene.

This clonotype was seen only a few times. The CDR3 sequence: CATSGLAGAQETQYF. The CDR3 DNA reads TGTGCCACCAGTGGTCTAGCGGGGGCTCAAGAGACCCAGTACTTC. The chain joins TRBV24-1 to TRBJ2-5; 10 bases match TRBD2. The CDR3 has 15 residues. V was clipped by 5 bases and J by 2 bases; unmatched bases: 4. Per the germline V gene, CDR1 is KGHDR and CDR2 is SFDVKD.

The genes are TRBV27 and TRBJ2-5; D ambiguous. The CDR3 spans 12 residues. Germline CDR1 reads MNHEY; CDR2 reads SMNVEV (reference sequence). V was cut by 10 bases and J by 4 bases, with 13 bases left in between. CDR3: CATSGVGETQYF. CDR3 nucleotides: TGTGCCACCTCGGGCGTCGGAGAGACCCAGTACTTC.

Ten or more counts support this clonotype. The chain links TRBV20-1 to TRBJ2-7; D is possibly TRBD1 (5 bases). CDR3 length: 12 residues. Looked up from germline, CDR1 is DFQATT and CDR2 is SNEGSKA (reference sequence). With 4 bases removed from V and 5 bases from J, the gap between germline ends came to 12 bases. CDR3 residues: CSAKGRVDEQYF. The DNA of the CDR3 is TGCAGTGCTAAGGGCAGGGTAGACGAGCAGTACTTC.

This clonotype was seen ten or more times. V and J are TRBV6-5 and TRBJ2-7, with 7 bases fitting TRBD1. V lost 2 bases to trimming and J lost 3 bases; unmatched junction nucleotides: 1. Per germline, CDR1 MNHEY and CDR2 SVGAGI. The CDR3 contains 13 residues. The CDR3 loop reads CASSYRDSYEQYF. For the CDR3, the DNA is TGTGCCAGCAGTTACCGGGACAGCTACGAGCAGTACTTC.

This clonotype has a handful of counts. This chain links TRBV7-9 with TRBJ2-7; D could derive from TRBD1 or TRBD2 (5 bases each). Trimming took off 1 base at V and 3 bases at J, with 13 bases between the two ends. Germline V gene lookup returns CDR1 SEHNR and CDR2 FQNEAQ (reference sequence). The CDR3 totals 15 residues. The CDR3 coding sequence is TGTGCCAGCAGCTTAGGGGGACCTCAAGGCTACGAGCAGTACTTC. It codes for CASSLGGPQGYEQYF. Combining the CDR3 with reference TRBV7-9 and TRBJ2-7 gives the whole variable domain DTGVSQNPRHKITKRGQNVTFRCDPISEHNRLYWYRQTLGQGPEFLTYFQNEAQLEKSRLLSDRFSAERPKGSFSTLEIQRTEQGDSAMYLCASSLGGPQGYEQYFGPGTRLTVT.

This chain joins TRBV7-2 and TRBJ2-3, with unresolved D. V lost 7 bases, J lost 0 bases, and 14 bases lay in between. This CDR3 has 15 amino acids. From germline, CDR1 is SGHTA and CDR2 FQGNSA. CDR3 in amino acids: CASIPLWPSTDTQYF. Here the CDR3 DNA reads TGTGCCAGCATCCCCCTGTGGCCTAGCACAGATACGCAGTATTTT.

The rearrangement links TRBV5-5 to TRBJ2-5; tentatively, D is TRBD1 or TRBD2 (5 bases each). CDR1 SGHKS and CDR2 YYEKEE come from the germline V gene (reference sequence). Trimming removed 5 bases from V and 1 base from J, with 9 bases in between. The CDR3 runs 13 residues. CDR3: CASSPGTQETQYF. CDR3 bases: TGTGCCAGCAGTCCCGGGACCCAAGAGACCCAGTACTTC.

The CDR3 region is CASGLARTQYF. The CDR3 DNA follows: TGTGCTAGTGGTTTAGCGCGTACCCAGTACTTC. The V gene is TRBV12-5, the J gene TRBJ2-5, with D unclear. Germline assignment: CDR1 LGHNT and CDR2 FRNRAP. Trimming took off 3 bases at V and 8 bases at J, with 7 bases between the two ends. This CDR3 is 11 amino acids long.

The chain links TRBV6-1 to TRBJ1-6; D possibly corresponds to TRBD1 (5 bases). CDR1 is MNHNS, CDR2 SASEGT, per germline. The CDR3 consists of 14 residues. Trimming shortened V by 1 base and J by 9 bases, and 10 bases separated the two germline ends. The CDR3 DNA sequence: TGTGCCAGCAGTGAAGGATTTGACAGTTCACCCCTCCACTTT. Its protein is CASSEGFDSSPLHF.

This clonotype was detected many times. The chain links TRBV6-2 or TRBV6-3 to TRBJ1-1; D remains ambiguous. The CDR3 has 13 amino acids. Germline V gene lookup returns CDR1 MNHEY and CDR2 SVGEGT. Trimming left V 6 bases short and J 1 base short, with 9 bases between. The CDR3 sequence: CASSSGGNTEAFF. CDR3 in DNA: TGTGCCAGCAGCTCGGGAGGGAACACTGAAGCTTTCTTT.

The rearrangement joins TRBV6-5 to TRBJ1-5; 7 nucleotides align to TRBD1. From germline, CDR1 is MNHEY and CDR2 SVGAGI. This CDR3 spans 14 amino acids. With V trimmed by 1 base and J by 9 bases, 6 bases remained unmatched. In nucleotides, the CDR3 is TGTGCCAGCAGTTACTACAGGGGTCAGGGGCCCCAGCATTTT. As protein: CASSYYRGQGPQHF.

The chain links TRBV23-1 to TRBJ1-5; no firm D call. TRBV23-1 is sorted into the ORF group, with uncertain function. CDR3 length equals 12 residues. Trimming took off 4 bases at V and 5 bases at J, with 6 bases between the two ends. As DNA, the CDR3 is TGCGCCAGCAGTCGTTGGGATCAGCCCCAGCATTTT. This encodes CASSRWDQPQHF.

In its sample, this clonotype was seen a few times. V and J are TRBV20-1 and TRBJ2-1; 9 positions match TRBD2. CDR1 is DFQATT, CDR2 SNEGSKA, per germline (reference sequence). V dropped 0 bases and J dropped 7; count of bases not matched to a gene: 4. There are 14 residues in the CDR3. The CDR3 is CSAREQLAGNEQFF. The CDR3 region has the DNA TGCAGTGCTAGAGAGCAGCTAGCGGGAAATGAGCAGTTCTTC.

The rearrangement links TRBV14 to TRBJ1-1, with TRBD1 identical over 8 bases. CDR1 and CDR2 (germline): SGHDN, FVKESK. V gave up 3 bases and J gave up 4 bases; unmatched junction bases: 4. The CDR3 is 14 residues long. The CDR3 DNA is TGTGCCAGCAGCCAGACAGGGGTTCCCACTGAAGCTTTCTTT. It is translated as CASSQTGVPTEAFF.

This clonotype was detected a few times. The rearrangement uses TRBV12-3 or TRBV12-4 and TRBJ2-3; D gene ambiguous. The V end lost 6 bases, the J end lost 9 bases, and 13 bases lay between the germline ends. The CDR3 consists of 12 residues. CDR3 amino acids: CASSQGRQTQYF. Written as DNA, the CDR3 is TGTGCCAGCAGCCAAGGACGGCAAACGCAGTATTTT.

J is TRBJ1-5 and V is TRBV4-3; TRBD1 might be the D (5 bases). This CDR3 is built from 18 residues. Trimming cost V 0 bases and J 1 base, with 16 bases left between them. Germline V gene lookup returns CDR1 LGHNA and CDR2 YSLEER. The CDR3 sequence is CASSQEAPGVPSNQPQHF. CDR3 sequence (DNA): TGCGCCAGCAGCCAAGAAGCTCCGGGGGTCCCAAGCAATCAGCCCCAGCATTTT.

The chain employs TRBV20-1 and TRBJ2-1, with TRBD2 matching 15 bases. Per germline, CDR1 DFQATT and CDR2 SNEGSKA (reference sequence). This CDR3 is built from 18 residues. V lost 3 bases and J lost 0; bases outside the gene matches: 6. CDR3 DNA sequence: TGCAGTGCTAGGGCCGGGACTAGCGGGGGGTCCTCCTACAATGAGCAGTTCTTC. Translated: CSARAGTSGGSSYNEQFF.

This chain connects TRBV20-1 to TRBJ1-1; D gene unclear. Germline loops: CDR1 DFQATT, CDR2 SNEGSKA (reference sequence). This CDR3 contains 14 residues. Deletions cut 6 bases from V and 1 base from J, with 15 bases between. The CDR3 region has the DNA TGCAGTGCCGCTAGGCCTGGGTGGAACACTGAAGCTTTCTTT. Its translation is CSAARPGWNTEAFF.

V and J are TRBV4-2 and TRBJ2-1; 7 nucleotides line up with TRBD1. V lost 0 bases, J lost 8 bases, and 4 bases stayed unmatched. Germline V gene data show CDR1 as LGHNA and CDR2 as YNFKEQ. The CDR3 totals 14 residues. The CDR3 nucleotides are TGTGCCAGCAGCCAAGATCTGAGGGGGCATGAGCAGTTCTTC. It specifies CASSQDLRGHEQFF.

The rearrangement links TRBV7-6 to TRBJ2-2; perhaps TRBD2 as D (6 bases). The CDR3 extends over 13 amino acids. Between the trimmed V and J ends, which lost 5 bases and 4 bases, there was a span of 8 bases. Germline loops: CDR1 SGHVS, CDR2 FNYEAQ. CDR3 amino acids: CASSDGGTGELFF. CDR3 DNA sequence: TGTGCCAGCAGCGACGGGGGCACCGGGGAGCTGTTTTTT.